This T cell receptor beta chain comes out of a study of shared clonotypes between healthy human individuals. Only in-frame clones appear in the TCRdb table, and some are missing; sequencing was by immunoSEQ multiplex PCR. Among about 2.3 million clones listed, approximately 93% were seen once. V was shortened by 1 base and J by 4 bases, with 10 bases between the two germline ends. The germline V gene encodes CDR1 SGHTA and CDR2 FQGNSA. This CDR3 is built from 14 residues. Input material: naive CD4+ T cells from PBMCs. The subset is: CD45RA+ positively selected. This TCR was sampled from a man between 18 and 29 years old in good health. Some clones in this sample may be carry-over from other donors' samples. This rearrangement joins TRBV7-2 to TRBJ1-2, with D perhaps matching TRBD1 (5 bases). The chain's CDR3 is CASSLVRDLYGYTF. Written as DNA, the CDR3 is TGTGCCAGCAGCTTAGTTCGGGACCTCTATGGCTACACCTTC.